This T cell receptor beta chain derives from a study of blood T cells in healthy people across ages. A note on this clonotype: The antigen remains unidentified. An end of the junction does not agree with germline; a read error may underlie this.

Sample-barcoded 5' priming and a J-beta primer mix drove a second PCR of roughly 6 to 12 cycles. TCRdb analysed the 5' RACE reads with MiXCR anew, one entry per CDR3 protein. The sample records about 1,500,000 distinct CDR3 sequences, 28% being singletons. Whole-study results and caveats: The study found more naive CD4+ cells and higher diversity in long-lived than aged donors. Considered underestimates were the diversity estimates obtained from one million T cells. Without sorted subsets, naive and antigen-experienced compartments could not be conclusively compared.

CDR1 and CDR2 (germline): LNHNV, YYDKDF (reference sequence). This CDR3 contains 14 residues. The chain has TRBV15 and TRBJ2-7, with D perhaps TRBD2 (5 bases). This receptor was identified in a woman younger than 45 in good health. Sequencing was done on a sample of blood. CDR3 residues: CAASRGSGSYEQYF. The CDR3 nucleotides are TGTGCCGCCAGCAGAGGATCGGGGAGTTACGAGCAGTACTTC.